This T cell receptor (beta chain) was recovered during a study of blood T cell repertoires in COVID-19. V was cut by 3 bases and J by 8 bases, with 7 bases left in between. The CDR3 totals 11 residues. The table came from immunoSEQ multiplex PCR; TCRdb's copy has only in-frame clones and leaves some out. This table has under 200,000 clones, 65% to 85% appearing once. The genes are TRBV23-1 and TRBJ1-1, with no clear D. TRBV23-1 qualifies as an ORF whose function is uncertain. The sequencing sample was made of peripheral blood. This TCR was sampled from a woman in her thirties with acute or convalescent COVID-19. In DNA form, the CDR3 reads TGCGCCAGCAGTCAGCGCGGCGAAGCTTTCTTT. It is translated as CASSQRGEAFF.